The rows below give T cell receptor beta chains drawn from one sample of a study of cytomegalovirus exposure and HLA in healthy donors. Assay: immunoSEQ multiplex PCR; the TCRdb copy retains only in-frame clones and omits some. Of some 70,000 clones listed, less than 75% are singletons. The specimen was PBMCs. The receptors stem from a woman in her twenties or thirties in good health and CMV-seronegative. Both conserved end residues are part of each CDR3. Fields, in order: D gene, clone size, J gene, V gene, CDR3 DNA, CDR3 protein. The D gene is left open where the match is weak. Clone size is not always given. Where it is, it says once, few, many or a class for expanded clones.

TRBD1 | - | TRBJ2-7 | TRBV18 | TGTGCCAGCTCACCTTCGGACAGGACCGCACCGAATCCCTACGAGCAGTACTTC | CASSPSDRTAPNPYEQYF
- | - | TRBJ1-5 | TRBV5-5 | TGTGCCAGCAGCTTGGGGAGTCTGCCGCCCCAGCATTTT | CASSLGSLPPQHF
TRBD2 | - | TRBJ2-7 | TRBV19 | TGTGCCAGTACCCCGTACTCGACTAGCGGGGCTCCCTACGAGCAGTACTTC | CASTPYSTSGAPYEQYF
TRBD1 | - | TRBJ2-7 | TRBV5-4 | TGTGCCAGCAGCTCCCCGGGACAGCGTTACGAGCAGTACTTC | CASSSPGQRYEQYF
TRBD2 | few | TRBJ2-5 | TRBV7-2 | TGTGCCAGCAGCTCTGACTCACTAGCGGCCCAAGAGACCCAGTACTTC | CASSSDSLAAQETQYF
TRBD1 | - | TRBJ1-3 | TRBV10-2 | TGCGCCAGCAGTGTTACAGGGGGTTCAGACACCATATATTTT | CASSVTGGSDTIYF
TRBD1 | - | TRBJ1-1 | TRBV6-6 | TGTGCCAGCAGTTCGGGACAGTTGAACACTGAAGCTTTCTTT | CASSSGQLNTEAFF
- | - | TRBJ1-5 | TRBV6-1 | TGTGCCAGCAGGCCCGGGGGGGGCTATCAGCCCCAGCATTTT | CASRPGGGYQPQHF
TRBD1 | - | TRBJ1-2 | TRBV9 | TGTGCCAGCAGCGACGGACAGGGGAATGGCTACACCTTC | CASSDGQGNGYTF
- | - | TRBJ2-3 | TRBV7-9 | TGTGCCAGCAGCTTAGCGGGGGCGTCTAGCACAGATACGCAGTATTTT | CASSLAGASSTDTQYF
TRBD1 | - | TRBJ1-2 | TRBV18 | TGTGCCAGCTCACCTTCCGGGACAGGGAGCGGCTACACCTTC | CASSPSGTGSGYTF
TRBD1 | - | TRBJ1-2 | TRBV6-1 | TGTGCCAGCAGTCGACAGGGGGCTTATGGCTACACCTTC | CASSRQGAYGYTF
- | - | TRBJ2-1 | TRBV4-3 | TGCGCCAGCAGCCAAGACCCTTTGGGCCAGTTGTACAATGAGCAGTTCTTC | CASSQDPLGQLYNEQFF
TRBD2 | once | TRBJ2-4 | TRBV4-3 | TGCGCCAGCAGCCAAGATCGTCTGGCGGGGGTGTACTTC | CASSQDRLAGVYF
- | - | TRBJ1-2 | TRBV10-3 | TGTGCCATCAGTGAGTCAACAGGCTATGGCTACACCTTC | CAISESTGYGYTF
- | - | TRBJ2-7 | TRBV15 | TGTGCCACCAGCAGAGATCGGAGTTCCGAGCAGTACTTC | CATSRDRSSEQYF
- | - | TRBJ1-3 | TRBV30 | TGTGCCTGGAGCTCGGGGGGGGGACCCTACTCTGGAAACACCATATATTTT | CAWSSGGGPYSGNTIYF
- | - | TRBJ1-2 | TRBV5-1 | TGCGCCAGCAGGGACAGCAAGGGTCAGCAAGGCTACACCTTC | CASRDSKGQQGYTF
- | - | TRBJ1-2 | TRBV20-1 | TGCAGTTCACAGGGAAGCTATGGCTACACCTTC | CSSQGSYGYTF
TRBD1 | - | TRBJ1-3 | TRBV6-1 | TGTGCCACCGACAGGGTAAACTCTGGAAACACCATATATTTT | CATDRVNSGNTIYF
- | - | TRBJ1-2 | TRBV9 | TGTGCCAGCATGGGCCGGCGCGGCTACACCTTC | CASMGRRGYTF
TRBD2 | - | TRBJ2-3 | TRBV7-8 | TGTGCCAGCCTCCGGACTAGCGGGGGGATGACGGTTGTCGATACGCAGTATTTT | CASLRTSGGMTVVDTQYF
TRBD1 | - | TRBJ1-5 | TRBV7-2 | TGTGCCAGCAGCTTGGGACAGGGGGCAGGGGGCAATCAGCCCCAGCATTTT | CASSLGQGAGGNQPQHF
- | - | TRBJ2-7 | TRBV4-3 | TGCGCCAGCAGTCCGGGACTGAGCTACGAGCAGTACTTC | CASSPGLSYEQYF
TRBD1 | - | TRBJ2-7 | TRBV19 | TGTGCCAGTACCCGGGACAGGGCGAGCTCCTACGAGCAGTACTTC | CASTRDRASSYEQYF
- | - | TRBJ2-3 | TRBV6-1 | TGTGCCAGCAGTCCGCAGGGTGCAGATACGCAGTATTTT | CASSPQGADTQYF
- | few | TRBJ2-7 | TRBV11-2 | TGTGCCAGCAGCCAGCGCGGAGTATCCTACGAGCAGTACTTC | CASSQRGVSYEQYF
TRBD2 | - | TRBJ2-1 | TRBV7-9 | TGTGCCAGCAGCCCGGGGACTAGCGATGGTGAGCAGTTCTTC | CASSPGTSDGEQFF
- | few | TRBJ1-2 | TRBV4-1 | TGCGCCAGCAGCCCCCTCGGGGGAAGTAACTATGGCTACACCTTC | CASSPLGGSNYGYTF
TRBD1 | - | TRBJ2-7 | TRBV7-6 | TGTGCCAGCAGCACAGGGGGGACTGTCTCCTACGAGCAGTACTTC | CASSTGGTVSYEQYF
TRBD2 | - | TRBJ2-1 | TRBV25-1 | TGTGCCAGCAGTGAATATCGGCTAGCGGGGGGGAATGAGCAGTTCTTC | CASSEYRLAGGNEQFF
TRBD1 | - | TRBJ1-1 | TRBV19 | TGTGCCAGTAGTATAGATGGACAGGGCGCTGAAGCTTTCTTT | CASSIDGQGAEAFF
TRBD1 | - | TRBJ1-1 | TRBV7-3 | TGTGCCAGCAGCGCGGGACAGGGACACACTGAAGCTTTCTTT | CASSAGQGHTEAFF
- | - | TRBJ2-7 | TRBV2 | TGTGCCAGCATGTGGAGGTTTACCTACGAGCAGTACTTC | CASMWRFTYEQYF
- | few | TRBJ2-3 | TRBV7-9 | TGTGCCAGCACACTTAGCACAGATACGCAGTATTTT | CASTLSTDTQYF
- | - | TRBJ2-3 | TRBV9 | TGTGCCAGCAGCGGGACAGCCCCGTTCACAGATACGCAGTATTTT | CASSGTAPFTDTQYF
TRBD1 | - | TRBJ1-2 | TRBV29-1 | TGCAGCGGAGGGGTACCGGGACAGACCTATGGCTACACCTTC | CSGGVPGQTYGYTF
- | - | TRBJ2-7 | TRBV27 | TGTGCCAGCAGTTTAAGACTAGGAGCTTCCTCGGACGAGCAGTACTTC | CASSLRLGASSDEQYF
- | - | TRBJ2-3 | TRBV6-4 | TGTGCCAGCAGCGAAGGGGGGGATGGAGATACGCAGTATTTT | CASSEGGDGDTQYF
- | - | TRBJ2-2 | TRBV5-1 | TGCGCCAGCAGCCGAAATGGGCCAGACAACGGGGAGCTGTTTTTT | CASSRNGPDNGELFF
- | - | TRBJ2-1 | TRBV6-5 | TGTGCCAGCAGTTGGGCGGGCTACAATGAGCAGTTCTTC | CASSWAGYNEQFF
- | - | TRBJ2-1 | TRBV7-9 | TGTGCCAGCAGCTTAAGGGACGGGACTCACAATGAGCAGTTCTTC | CASSLRDGTHNEQFF
- | - | TRBJ2-2 | TRBV15 | TGTGCCACCCGCCGCCCGGGACACCAAACCGGGGAGCTGTTTTTT | CATRRPGHQTGELFF
TRBD1 | - | TRBJ1-3 | TRBV7-8 | TGTGCCAGCAGTTTCCAGACAGGGGCTGGAAACACCATATATTTT | CASSFQTGAGNTIYF
TRBD1 | - | TRBJ2-7 | TRBV28 | TGTGCCAGCAGCTGGACAGGCCCCTACGAGCAGTACTTC | CASSWTGPYEQYF
TRBD2 | - | TRBJ2-1 | TRBV6-1 | TGTGCCAGCAGTGATAGCCCTACCAGCGGGGGCTACAATGAGCAGTTCTTC | CASSDSPTSGGYNEQFF
TRBD2 | - | TRBJ2-1 | TRBV30 | TGTGCCTGGAGTAGCGGGGGGCTTAGCTCCTACAATGAGCAGTTCTTC | CAWSSGGLSSYNEQFF
TRBD2 | few | TRBJ2-7 | TRBV7-6 | TGTGCCAGCAGCATCGGACTAGCGGGGGTCCTGGGCTACGAGCAGTACTTC | CASSIGLAGVLGYEQYF
- | - | TRBJ1-2 | TRBV30 | TGTGCCTGGACTCCATCTATCAGGGGCGGTCTGTATGGCTACACCTTC | CAWTPSIRGGLYGYTF
- | - | TRBJ2-3 | TRBV27 | TGTGCCAGCAGTTTTTTGGGCGCAGATACGCAGTATTTT | CASSFLGADTQYF
- | - | TRBJ2-5 | TRBV21-1 | TGTGCCATAGGACCGGGACTCCAAGAGACCCAGTACTTC | CAIGPGLQETQYF
TRBD1 | - | TRBJ2-7 | TRBV25-1 | TGTGCCAGCAACGGACAGGGCCTCTACGAGCAGTACTTC | CASNGQGLYEQYF
TRBD2 | once | TRBJ2-2 | TRBV9 | TGTGCCAGCAGCGAGCAGAAGCGGGGGGTTCGGACCGGGGAGCTGTTTTTT | CASSEQKRGVRTGELFF
- | - | TRBJ2-7 | TRBV6-1 | TGTGCCATCCTTCCCCGGACTAACTACGAGCAGTACTTC | CAILPRTNYEQYF
TRBD2 | once | TRBJ2-1 | TRBV28 | TGTGCCAGCAGTCCCGGGACTACCCACAATGAGCAGTTCTTC | CASSPGTTHNEQFF
- | - | TRBJ1-1 | TRBV29-1 | TGCAGCGTTGTGGGGAGAGGGACTGAAGCTTTCTTT | CSVVGRGTEAFF
- | once | TRBJ2-2 | TRBV30 | TGTGCCTGGAGAGACTGGAACACCGGGGAGCTGTTTTTT | CAWRDWNTGELFF